This T cell receptor beta chain was recorded in a study of human T cells and chemical hapten exposure. Time point described: pre-sensitization, week 0. Described treatment: therapeutic diphenylcyclopropenone sensitization with weekly scalp DPC. MiXCR, run by TCRdb on the RACE reads, gives a single entry per CDR3 protein. The sample holds 240,000 or so distinct CDR3 sequences; 7.5% to 9% are singletons and the top ten take over 2%. This material consisted of whole blood, taken in connection with sensitization to the hapten diphenylcyclopropenone (DPC). This receptor was identified in a woman aged 40 to 50 with alopecia areata. Some clones in this sample may be carry-over from other donors' samples.

The CDR3: CASSYGADSPLHF. CDR3 bases: TGTGCCAGCAGTTACGGGGCGGATTCACCCCTCCACTTT. This chain links TRBV6-6 with TRBJ1-6; D may be TRBD1 (5 bases). CDR3 length equals 13 residues. Looked up from germline, CDR1 is MNHNY and CDR2 is SVGAGI (reference sequence). V dropped 2 bases and J dropped 8 bases, with 7 bases sitting between them.